This T cell receptor beta chain emerged from a study of metastatic and nonmetastatic thyroid tumors. V shed 4 bases, J shed 3 bases, and the junction held 5 bases outside the gene matches. Germline CDR1 is MNHEY and CDR2 is SVGEGT. CDR3 size: 18 residues. TCRdb reprocessed the PCR reads via MiXCR. This sample has some 8,800 clones; about 45% occur once, and the top ten carry 33%. Patients were all untreated before their thyroid surgery. As regards this clone: The same CDR3 can be traced to other DNA sequences in this sample.

The sample taken for sequencing was tumor tissue. The sequence was obtained from a male donor with papillary thyroid cancer or a benign thyroid nodule (not recorded which). Some clones in this sample may be carry-over from other donors' samples. This chain connects TRBV6-2 or TRBV6-3 to TRBJ2-2, with 16 nucleotides matching TRBD2. This chain's CDR3 is CASSSEGLAGGYTGELFF. CDR3 coding DNA: TGTGCCAGCAGTTCGGAGGGACTAGCGGGAGGGTACACCGGGGAGCTGTTTTTT.